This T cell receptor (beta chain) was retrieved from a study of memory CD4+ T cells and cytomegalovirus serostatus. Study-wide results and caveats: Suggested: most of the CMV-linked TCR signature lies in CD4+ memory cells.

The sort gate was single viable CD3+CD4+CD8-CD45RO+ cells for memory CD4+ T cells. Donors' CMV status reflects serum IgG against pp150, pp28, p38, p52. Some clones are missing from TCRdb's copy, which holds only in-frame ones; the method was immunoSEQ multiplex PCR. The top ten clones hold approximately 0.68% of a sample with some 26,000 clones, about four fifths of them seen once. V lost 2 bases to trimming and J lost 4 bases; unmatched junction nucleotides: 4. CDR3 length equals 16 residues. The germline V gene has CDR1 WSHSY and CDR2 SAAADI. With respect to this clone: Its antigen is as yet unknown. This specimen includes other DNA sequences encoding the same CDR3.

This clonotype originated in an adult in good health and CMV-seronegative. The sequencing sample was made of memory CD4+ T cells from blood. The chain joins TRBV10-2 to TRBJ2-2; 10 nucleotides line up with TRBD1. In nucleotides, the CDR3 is TGCGCCAGCAGTGAGGGCCGGGACAGGGGCACCGGGGAGCTGTTTTTT. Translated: CASSEGRDRGTGELFF.